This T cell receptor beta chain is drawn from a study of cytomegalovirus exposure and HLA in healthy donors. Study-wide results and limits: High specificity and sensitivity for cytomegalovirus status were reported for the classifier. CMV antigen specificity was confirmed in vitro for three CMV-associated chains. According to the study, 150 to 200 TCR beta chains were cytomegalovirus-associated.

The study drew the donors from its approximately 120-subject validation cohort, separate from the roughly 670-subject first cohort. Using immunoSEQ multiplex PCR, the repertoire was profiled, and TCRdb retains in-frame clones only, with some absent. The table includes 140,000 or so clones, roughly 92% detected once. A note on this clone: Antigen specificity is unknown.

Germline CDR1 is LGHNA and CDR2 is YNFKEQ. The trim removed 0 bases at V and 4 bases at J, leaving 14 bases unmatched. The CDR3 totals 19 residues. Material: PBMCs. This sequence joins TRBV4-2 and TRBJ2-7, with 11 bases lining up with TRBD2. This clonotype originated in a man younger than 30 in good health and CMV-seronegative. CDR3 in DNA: TGTGCCAGCAGCCAAGATCGTTCTAGCGGGGGGACCGTGGGGTACGAGCAGTACTTC. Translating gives CASSQDRSSGGTVGYEQYF.